This T cell receptor beta chain was recorded in a study of response to subunit inactivated influenza vaccine. With respect to this clonotype: What it binds is not known.

The CDR3 is 18 amino acids. J gave up 0 bases and V 1 base, and 10 bases lay outside the gene matches. In germline, CDR1 is SGHKS, CDR2 YYEKEE (reference sequence). TCRdb ran MiXCR on the RT-PCR reads and lists one entry per CDR3 protein. The profile covers 700,000 to 800,000 distinct CDR3 sequences, with around 18% appearing a single time and roughly 11% taken by the ten largest. General study points: Few new T cells, the authors suggested, are recruited by each seasonal influenza vaccination.

The source material was PBMCs from blood, sampled 5 days after vaccination. V usage is TRBV5-5 and J usage is TRBJ2-1, with 7 nucleotides matching TRBD2. The receptor comes from a man over 45 who received an inactivated influenza vaccine. CDR3 nucleotides: TGTGCCAGCAGCTTGAGCGGGGTGGGGCACCCCTCCTACAATGAGCAGTTCTTC. Translating it yields CASSLSGVGHPSYNEQFF.